The rows below give T cell receptor beta chains drawn from one sample of a study of T cell responses to AZD1222 COVID-19 vaccine. Generated by immunoSEQ multiplex PCR, the TCRdb table keeps only in-frame clones and is missing some. The sample records roughly 150,000 clones, 90% to 95% being singletons. The sequencing here drew on peripheral blood, taken 28 days after the second AZD1222 dose. These receptors were obtained from an adult who received the AZD1222 COVID-19 vaccine. Each CDR3 is given with its conserved first and last residue. The D gene is left open where the match is weak. A clone size is listed for some rows: how often the clone was seen (once, few, many), or a class if it is expanded.

v_gene	abundance	j_gene	d_gene	CDR3nt	CDR3aa
TRBV6-5	-	TRBJ1-6	-	TGTGCCAGCAGTCCAGGTCGTTGGCCCCTCCACTTT	CASSPGRWPLHF
TRBV7-2	-	TRBJ1-5	-	TGTGCCAGCAGCCCGTCCGGGCTGCAGGGGCCCCAGCATTTT	CASSPSGLQGPQHF
TRBV4-3	-	TRBJ2-2	TRBD2	TGCGCCAGCAGCCAGGTACTAGCGGGGGTTGGCACCGGGGAGCTGTTTTTT	CASSQVLAGVGTGELFF
TRBV11-2	-	TRBJ2-1	-	TGTGCCAGCAGCTTTCGGATCTTC	CASSFRIF
TRBV29-1	-	TRBJ1-2	-	TGCAGCGTTGACTACTATGGCTACACCTTC	CSVDYYGYTF
TRBV18	-	TRBJ2-7	TRBD2	TGTGCCAGCTCACCACTCCCGGGGACTAGCGGGGGGGCCTACGAGCAGTACTTC	CASSPLPGTSGGAYEQYF
TRBV19	-	TRBJ2-7	-	TGTGCCAGTAGTTCAGACTTTCTGTCCTACGAGCAGTACTTC	CASSSDFLSYEQYF
TRBV5-6	-	TRBJ2-6	TRBD1	TGTGCCAGCAGCTCAGGACAGGGAATCTCTGGGGCCAACGTCCTGACTTTC	CASSSGQGISGANVLTF
TRBV15	-	TRBJ1-1	-	TGTGCCACCAGCAGAGGTGTGAACACTGAAGCTTTCTTT	CATSRGVNTEAFF
TRBV7-2	-	TRBJ2-1	TRBD2	TGTGCCAGCAGCCAACTCCGGGGGGCCTACAATGAGCAGTTCTTC	CASSQLRGAYNEQFF
TRBV3-1/TRBV3-2	-	TRBJ1-6	-	TGTGCCAGCAGCCAAGGACAGATACCACCCCTCCACTTT	CASSQGQIPPLHF
TRBV19	-	TRBJ1-1	-	TGTGCCAGTAGTACCCGAACTGAAGCTTTCTTT	CASSTRTEAFF
TRBV11-3	-	TRBJ2-3	TRBD2	TGTGCCAGCAGCTTAGTTAGCGGGGGGGCAGGAGATACGCAGTATTTT	CASSLVSGGAGDTQYF
TRBV29-1	-	TRBJ1-1	-	TGCAGCGTTGATGAGACCTTCGAAGCTTTCTTT	CSVDETFEAFF
TRBV28	-	TRBJ1-5	-	TGTGCCAGCCAGGGTGGAGGCAATCAGCCCCAGCATTTT	CASQGGGNQPQHF
TRBV5-4	-	TRBJ2-5	TRBD1	TGTGCCACCCGGGACAGTATACAAGAGACCCAGTACTTC	CATRDSIQETQYF
TRBV19	-	TRBJ2-5	-	TGTGCCAGTAGGGGGGATAGAGAGACCCAGTACTTC	CASRGDRETQYF
TRBV12-3/TRBV12-4	once	TRBJ2-7	-	TGTGCCAGCAGGCCGTCTGGGGGAGACGAGCAGTACTTC	CASRPSGGDEQYF
TRBV5-4	-	TRBJ1-1	-	TGTGCCAGCAGCTTAAGACCCACAGGGTACACTGAAGCTTTCTTT	CASSLRPTGYTEAFF
TRBV5-6	-	TRBJ2-1	TRBD2	TGTGCCAGCAGCCCCCTCCCTTGGCGGGGGGGCCGGGAGCAGTTCTTC	CASSPLPWRGGREQFF
TRBV19	-	TRBJ1-6	-	TGTGCCAGTAGACAGGCCGCGTCCTATAATTCACCCCTCCACTTT	CASRQAASYNSPLHF
TRBV6-5	-	TRBJ2-5	-	TGTGCCAGCAGCCGGGGTCCCCCTGTGGTACAGACCCAGTACTTC	CASSRGPPVVQTQYF
TRBV3-1/TRBV3-2	-	TRBJ1-5	-	TGTGCCAGCAGCCTTTCTACAAGGGGGTATAATCAGCCCCAGCATTTT	CASSLSTRGYNQPQHF
TRBV28	-	TRBJ1-2	-	TGTGCCTCAACCACAGGAATTTATGGCTACACCTTC	CASTTGIYGYTF
TRBV12-3/TRBV12-4	once	TRBJ2-1	-	TGTGCCAGCAGTGGGACCTACAATGAGCAGTTCTTC	CASSGTYNEQFF
TRBV5-4	-	TRBJ1-5	-	TGTGCCAGCAGCTTGGGAGGGTCGGGTGATCAGCCCCAGCATTTT	CASSLGGSGDQPQHF
TRBV5-1	-	TRBJ1-1	TRBD1	TGCGCCAGCAGCTTGGGAACAGGGGGCACTGAAGCTTTCTTT	CASSLGTGGTEAFF
TRBV29-1	-	TRBJ2-3	-	TGCAGCGTTGTTAAAAGGGGTCGCGGCACAGATACGCAGTATTTT	CSVVKRGRGTDTQYF
TRBV29-1	-	TRBJ2-7	-	TGCAGCGTGGGCCTGCAGAGCTCCTACGAGCAGTACTTC	CSVGLQSSYEQYF
TRBV5-5	-	TRBJ2-5	TRBD2	TGTGCCAGCAGCCTGACTAGCGGGGGGGCGAGTGGAGAGACCCAGTACTTC	CASSLTSGGASGETQYF
TRBV6-5	-	TRBJ1-4	TRBD1	TGTGCCAGCAGGCCGGGACAGACAACTAATGAAAAACTGTTTTTT	CASRPGQTTNEKLFF
TRBV3-1/TRBV3-2	-	TRBJ2-5	-	TGTGCCAGCAGCCAGACCGGCGGGGTGAAGGAGGAGACCCAGTACTTC	CASSQTGGVKEETQYF
TRBV7-2	-	TRBJ1-5	TRBD1	TGTGCCAGCAGCATTCGGACAGGCTCCAATCAGCCCCAGCATTTT	CASSIRTGSNQPQHF
TRBV10-3	-	TRBJ1-1	-	TGTGCCACCAAAATGTCAGGGACAGAAGCTTTCTTT	CATKMSGTEAFF
TRBV2	-	TRBJ1-2	-	TGTGCCAGCAGTGGAACAGGGCCCTTC	CASSGTGPF
TRBV5-5	once	TRBJ2-5	-	TGTGCCAGCAGCTTGGGGGCCCTAGCTGAGTTCGAGACCCAGTACTTC	CASSLGALAEFETQYF
TRBV7-2	-	TRBJ1-4	TRBD1	TGTGCCAGCAGCTTAGACAGGGGGGGCGAAAAACTGTTTTTT	CASSLDRGGEKLFF
TRBV12-3/TRBV12-4	-	TRBJ1-4	-	TGTGCCAGCAGCAGGGGACCGAATGAAAAACTGTTTTTT	CASSRGPNEKLFF
TRBV9	-	TRBJ1-3	-	TGTGCCAGCAGCCCCAGACACCCCAACTCTGGAAACACCATATATTTT	CASSPRHPNSGNTIYF
TRBV4-1	-	TRBJ1-1	TRBD1	TGCGCCAGCAGCCGGCAGGGACAGAAGGACACTGAAGCTTTCTTT	CASSRQGQKDTEAFF
TRBV4-1	-	TRBJ2-3	-	TGCGCCAGCAGCCAATCGGGTACTGATACGCAGTATTTT	CASSQSGTDTQYF
TRBV7-9	-	TRBJ2-7	-	TGTGCCAGCAGCTTAGAGGGAAGAAGCTCCTACGAGCAGTACTTC	CASSLEGRSSYEQYF
TRBV3-1/TRBV3-2	-	TRBJ2-7	-	TGTGCCAGCAGCCGAGGGTTCTACGAGCAGTACTTC	CASSRGFYEQYF
TRBV15	-	TRBJ2-2	TRBD2	TGTGCCACCAGCAGAGATTCTAGCGGGGGGGCATCAGGGCTGTTTTTT	CATSRDSSGGASGLFF
TRBV7-6	-	TRBJ1-5	-	TGTGCCAGCAGCTTAGGCAGGCGTTATAGCAATCAGCCCCAGCATTTT	CASSLGRRYSNQPQHF
TRBV5-1	-	TRBJ1-4	-	TGCGCCAGCAGCTTGGACGGTAACGAAAAACTGTTTTTT	CASSLDGNEKLFF
TRBV18	-	TRBJ1-6	-	TGTGCCAGCTCACCACAGGATTTGCATTCACCCCTCCACTTT	CASSPQDLHSPLHF
TRBV6-6	-	TRBJ1-1	-	TGTGCCAGCAGTTACATTCCAGGGCAGTCTGAAGCTTTCTTT	CASSYIPGQSEAFF
TRBV7-6	-	TRBJ1-3	-	TGTGCCAGCAGCCTAAGGCTCGGGGGCTCTGGAAACACCATATATTTT	CASSLRLGGSGNTIYF
TRBV12-3/TRBV12-4	-	TRBJ2-7	-	TGTGCCAGCAGTAGACAGACTTACGAGCAGTACTTC	CASSRQTYEQYF